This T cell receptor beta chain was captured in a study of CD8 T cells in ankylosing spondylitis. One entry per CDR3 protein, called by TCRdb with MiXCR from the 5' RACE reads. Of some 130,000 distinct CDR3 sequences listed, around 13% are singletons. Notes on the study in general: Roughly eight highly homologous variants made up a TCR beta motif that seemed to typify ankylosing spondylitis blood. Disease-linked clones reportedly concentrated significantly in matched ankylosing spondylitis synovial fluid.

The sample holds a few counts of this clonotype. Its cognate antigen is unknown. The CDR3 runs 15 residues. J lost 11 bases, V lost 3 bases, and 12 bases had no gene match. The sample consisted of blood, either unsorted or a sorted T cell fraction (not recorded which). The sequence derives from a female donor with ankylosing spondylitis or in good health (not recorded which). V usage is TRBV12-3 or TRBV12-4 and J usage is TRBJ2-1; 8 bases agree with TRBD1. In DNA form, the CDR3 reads TGTGCCAGCAGTTTCGAAACAGGGGGACGAATGAAGCAGTTCTTC. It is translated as CASSFETGGRMKQFF.